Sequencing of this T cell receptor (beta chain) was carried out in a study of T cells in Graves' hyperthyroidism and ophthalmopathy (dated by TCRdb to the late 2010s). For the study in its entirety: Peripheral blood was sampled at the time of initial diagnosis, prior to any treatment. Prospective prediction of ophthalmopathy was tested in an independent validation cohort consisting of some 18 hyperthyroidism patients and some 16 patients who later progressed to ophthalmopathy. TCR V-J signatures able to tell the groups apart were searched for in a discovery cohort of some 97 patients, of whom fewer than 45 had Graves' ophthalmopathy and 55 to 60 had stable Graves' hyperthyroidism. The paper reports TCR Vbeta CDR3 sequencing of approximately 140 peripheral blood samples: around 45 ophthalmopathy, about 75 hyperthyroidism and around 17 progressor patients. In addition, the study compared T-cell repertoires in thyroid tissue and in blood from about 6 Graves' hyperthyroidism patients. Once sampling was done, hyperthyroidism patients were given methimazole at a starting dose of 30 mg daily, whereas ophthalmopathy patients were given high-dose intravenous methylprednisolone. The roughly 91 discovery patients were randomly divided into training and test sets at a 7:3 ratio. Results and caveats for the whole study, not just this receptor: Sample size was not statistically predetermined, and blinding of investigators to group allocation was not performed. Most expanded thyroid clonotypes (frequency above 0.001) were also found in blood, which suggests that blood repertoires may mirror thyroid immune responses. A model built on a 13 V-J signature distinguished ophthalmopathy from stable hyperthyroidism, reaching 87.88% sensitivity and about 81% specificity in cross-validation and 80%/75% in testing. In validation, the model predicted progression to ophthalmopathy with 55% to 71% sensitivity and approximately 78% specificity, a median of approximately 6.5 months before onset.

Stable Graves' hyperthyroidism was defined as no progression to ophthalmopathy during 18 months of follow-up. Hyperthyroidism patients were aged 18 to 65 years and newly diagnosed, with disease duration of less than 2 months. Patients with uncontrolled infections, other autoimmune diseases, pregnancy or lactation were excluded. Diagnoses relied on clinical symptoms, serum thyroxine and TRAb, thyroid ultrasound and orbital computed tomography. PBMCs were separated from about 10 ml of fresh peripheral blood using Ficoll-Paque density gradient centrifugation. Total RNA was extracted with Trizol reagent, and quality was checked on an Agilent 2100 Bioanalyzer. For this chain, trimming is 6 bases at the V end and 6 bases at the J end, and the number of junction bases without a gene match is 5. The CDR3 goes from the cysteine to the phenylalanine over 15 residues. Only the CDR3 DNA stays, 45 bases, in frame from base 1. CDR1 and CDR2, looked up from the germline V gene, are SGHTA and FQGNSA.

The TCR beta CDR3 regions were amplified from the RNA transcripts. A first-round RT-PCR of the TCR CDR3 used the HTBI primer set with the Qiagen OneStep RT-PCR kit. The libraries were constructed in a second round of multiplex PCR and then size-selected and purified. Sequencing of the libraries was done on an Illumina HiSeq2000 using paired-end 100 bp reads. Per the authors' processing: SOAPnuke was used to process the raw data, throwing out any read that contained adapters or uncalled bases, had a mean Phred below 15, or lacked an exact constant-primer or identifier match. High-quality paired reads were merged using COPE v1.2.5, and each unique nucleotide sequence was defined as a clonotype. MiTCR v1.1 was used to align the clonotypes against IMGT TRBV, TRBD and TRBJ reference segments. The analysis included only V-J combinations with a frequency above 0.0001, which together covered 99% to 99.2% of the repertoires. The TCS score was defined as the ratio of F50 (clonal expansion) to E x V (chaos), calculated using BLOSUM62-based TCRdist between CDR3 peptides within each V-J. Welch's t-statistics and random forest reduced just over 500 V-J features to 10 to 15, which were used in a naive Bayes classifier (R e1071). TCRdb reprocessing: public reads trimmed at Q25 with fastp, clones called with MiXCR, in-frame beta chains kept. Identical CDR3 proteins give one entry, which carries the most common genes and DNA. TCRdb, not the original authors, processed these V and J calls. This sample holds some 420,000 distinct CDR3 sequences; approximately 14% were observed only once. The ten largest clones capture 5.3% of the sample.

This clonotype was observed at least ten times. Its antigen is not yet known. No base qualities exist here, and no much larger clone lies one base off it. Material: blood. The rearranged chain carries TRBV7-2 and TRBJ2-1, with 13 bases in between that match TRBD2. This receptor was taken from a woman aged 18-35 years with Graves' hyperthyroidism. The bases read TGTGCCAGCAGACAGGGACTAGCGGGATTCAATGAGCAGTTCTTC. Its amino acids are CASRQGLAGFNEQFF.